These 17 T cell receptor beta chains were all obtained from the same sample, sequenced in a study of OX40 agonist ivuxolimab in advanced cancers. Repertoires were generated with immunoSEQ multiplex PCR, while TCRdb's copy carries only in-frame clones and drops some. This table holds about 98,000 clones, roughly 89% found once. Here the sequenced sample was CD4+ or CD8+ T cells sorted from blood, taken in a trial of the OX40 agonist ivuxolimab. Receptor source: an adult with an advanced solid tumor such as melanoma, head and neck, liver or kidney cancer.

V usage is TRBV4-2 and J usage is TRBJ2-5; perhaps D is TRBD1 or TRBD2 (5 bases each). Germline CDR1 LGHNA, CDR2 YNFKEQ. V lost 3 bases to trimming and J lost 2 bases, with 19 bases between them. The CDR3 consists of 17 residues. The CDR3 reads CASSQKVRVGEQETQYF. As DNA, the CDR3 is TGTGCCAGCAGCCAGAAAGTCAGGGTGGGGGAGCAAGAGACCCAGTACTTC.

This chain uses TRBV2 with TRBJ1-5; perhaps TRBD1 as D (6 bases). V shed 3 bases and J shed 7 bases, with 16 bases lying between them. This CDR3 region has 15 residues. Germline CDR1 SNHLY, CDR2 FYNNEI. The CDR3, as DNA: TGTGCCAGCAGTGAGTTGGGGGGCCTAGGGCAGCCCCAGCATTTT. Translated, it gives CASSELGGLGQPQHF.

This chain joins TRBV5-5 and TRBJ2-6; TRBD1 matches at 7 bases. Germline V lookup: CDR1 SGHKS, CDR2 YYEKEE (reference sequence). V was clipped by 4 bases and J by 0 bases; unmatched bases: 7. This CDR3 is built from 17 residues. CDR3 amino acids: CASSVGTVTSGANVLTF. The CDR3 coding sequence is TGTGCCAGCAGCGTAGGGACAGTTACCTCTGGGGCCAACGTCCTGACTTTC. The full variable domain, its missing parts supplied by reference TRBV5-5 and TRBJ2-6, is DAGVTQSPTHLIKTRGQQVTLRCSPISGHKSVSWYQQVLGQGPQFIFQYYEKEERGRGNFPDRFSARQFPNYSSELNVNALLLGDSALYLCASSVGTVTSGANVLTFGAGSRLTVL.

This chain connects TRBV5-4 to TRBJ1-2; D gene ambiguous. V shed 0 bases and J shed 3 bases, with 15 bases lying between them. This CDR3 is built from 16 residues. CDR1 is SGHNT, CDR2 YYREEE, per germline (reference sequence). The CDR3 DNA is TGTGCCAGCAGCTTGGGCTCGGGGAGCCAACACTATGGCTACACCTTC. Translating gives CASSLGSGSQHYGYTF.

The J gene is TRBJ1-6, the V gene TRBV7-8; D is possibly TRBD1 (5 bases). Germline loops: CDR1 SGHVS, CDR2 FQNEAQ. This CDR3 has 15 residues. The germline V and J ends were trimmed by 3 bases and 9 bases, with 15 bases remaining between them. CDR3 residues: CASSFGKSGSSPLHF. The CDR3 region has the DNA TGTGCCAGCAGCTTTGGCAAATCAGGGAGTTCACCCCTCCACTTT.

The J gene is TRBJ2-5, the V gene TRBV5-6; 7 bases align to TRBD2. Trimming cost V 4 bases and J 5 bases; bases outside gene matches: 17. Germline CDR1 is SGHDT and CDR2 is YYEEEE. The CDR3 is 17 residues long. DNA for the CDR3: TGTGCCAGCAGCCCCGGATTTGTGGGGGGGAAAAGGGAGACCCAGTACTTC. The encoded protein is CASSPGFVGGKRETQYF.

Comments on this clone: One end of the junction fails to match germline, which may point to a read error. CDR3 sequence reads: CASSVESNQAQHF. The CDR3, as DNA: TGTGCCAGCAGTGTAGAAAGCAATCAGGCCCAGCATTTT. The V gene is TRBV2, the J gene TRBJ1-5; D ambiguous. The germline V gene encodes CDR1 SNHLY and CDR2 FYNNEI. This CDR3 has 13 amino acids.

CDR3 nucleotides: TGTGCCAGCAGTTACTCCGACGGGGCCTCTGGCTACACCTTC. It codes for CASSYSDGASGYTF. This chain links TRBV6-5 with TRBJ1-2; D possibly corresponds to TRBD1 (5 bases). V dropped 0 bases and J dropped 7 bases, with 12 bases sitting between them. Germline CDR1 is MNHEY and CDR2 is SVGAGI. CDR3 length: 14 residues.

The chain combines TRBV7-8 with TRBJ2-1, with D possibly TRBD2 on 5 matching bases. CDR1 is SGHVS and CDR2 is FQNEAQ in the germline V gene. The V end was cut by 1 base, the J end by 9 bases, with 7 bases between. The CDR3 has 12 residues. This chain's CDR3 is CASSLVGSEQFF. As DNA, the CDR3 is TGTGCCAGCAGCTTAGTGGGGAGTGAGCAGTTCTTC.

This chain uses TRBV10-3 with TRBJ1-1, with 7 bases that match TRBD1. The V gene end was trimmed by 6 bases and the J gene end by 5 bases; junction bases not matched to a gene: 9. This CDR3 has 14 residues. CDR1 and CDR2 from the germline V gene are ENHRY and SYGVKD. The CDR3 coding sequence is TGTGCCATCAGCCCACAGGGGTTTGGGACTGAAGCTTTCTTT. Translated, it gives CAISPQGFGTEAFF.

The chain has TRBV7-9 and TRBJ2-7; TRBD1 matches 9 bases. CDR3 length: 15 residues. Germline V lookup: CDR1 SEHNR, CDR2 FQNEAQ (reference sequence). With 5 bases clipped from V and 0 bases from J, the junction kept 5 bases outside the gene matches. The CDR3 DNA sequence: TGTGCCAGCAGCCCACCGACAGGGGGCTCCTACGAGCAGTACTTC. Its protein is CASSPPTGGSYEQYF. The variable domain in full, completed from reference TRBV7-9 and TRBJ2-7, reads DTGVSQNPRHKITKRGQNVTFRCDPISEHNRLYWYRQTLGQGPEFLTYFQNEAQLEKSRLLSDRFSAERPKGSFSTLEIQRTEQGDSAMYLCASSPPTGGSYEQYFGPGTRLTVT.

This chain connects TRBV29-1 to TRBJ2-3; unclear D gene. The CDR3 sequence is 13 residues long. Germline values: CDR1 SQVTM, CDR2 ANQGSEA. The germline V and J ends were trimmed by 7 bases and 3 bases, with 14 bases remaining between them. CDR3 residues: CSAESRGTDTQYF. The DNA of the CDR3 is TGCAGCGCAGAGAGCCGAGGAACAGATACGCAGTATTTT.

V usage is TRBV9 and J usage is TRBJ1-2, with TRBD1 matching over 11 bases. V shed 4 bases, J shed 6 bases, and the junction held 8 bases outside the gene matches. The germline V gene encodes CDR1 SGDLS and CDR2 YYNGEE. The CDR3 covers 15 residues. The CDR3 DNA reads TGTGCCAGCAGCACACAGGACAGGGGGCCAAATGGCTACACCTTC. Protein product: CASSTQDRGPNGYTF.

V usage is TRBV4-1 and J usage is TRBJ2-7; D call uncertain. Trimming took 0 bases from V and 0 from J, leaving 3 bases between them. CDR1 MGHRA and CDR2 YSYEKL come from the germline V gene. The CDR3 is made up of 13 amino acids. The CDR3 sequence: CASSQEFSYEQYF. CDR3 in DNA: TGCGCCAGCAGCCAAGAATTCTCCTACGAGCAGTACTTC.

The V and J genes are TRBV5-5 and TRBJ2-7; D not resolved. This CDR3 is 16 amino acids long. Germline CDR1 and CDR2: SGHKS and YYEKEE (reference sequence). V shed 0 bases and J shed 2 bases, with 15 bases lying between them. CDR3 region: CASSLAGRSQPYEQYF. Here the CDR3 DNA reads TGTGCCAGCAGCTTGGCTGGCAGGAGCCAACCCTACGAGCAGTACTTC.

The chain uses TRBV5-1 and TRBJ1-1; 11 nucleotides match TRBD1. Trimming cost V 4 bases and J 6 bases; bases outside gene matches: 11. CDR1 is SGHRS, CDR2 YFSETQ, per germline. The CDR3 extends over 16 amino acids. The CDR3 reads CASSVDRGLSEAEAFF. The CDR3 bases are TGCGCCAGCAGCGTGGACAGGGGGCTAAGTGAGGCTGAAGCTTTCTTT. Based on the CDR3 plus reference TRBV5-1 and TRBJ1-1, the full variable domain is KAGVTQTPRYLIKTRGQQVTLSCSPISGHRSVSWYQQTPGQGLQFLFEYFSETQRNKGNFPGRFSGRQFSNSRSEMNVSTLELGDSALYLCASSVDRGLSEAEAFFGQGTRLTVV.

This sequence joins TRBV5-8 and TRBJ1-3; D is unresolved. Germline loops: CDR1 SGHTS, CDR2 YDEGEE. V was trimmed by 2 bases and J by 3 bases, leaving 12 bases between them. The CDR3 loop spans 15 amino acids. The CDR3 loop reads CASSFSPSHGNTIYF. CDR3 nucleotides: TGTGCCAGCAGCTTCTCGCCCTCCCATGGAAACACCATATATTTT. The full variable domain, its missing parts supplied by reference TRBV5-8 and TRBJ1-3, is EAGVTQSPTHLIKTRGQQATLRCSPISGHTSVYWYQQALGLGLQFLLWYDEGEERNRGNFPPRFSGRQFPNYSSELNVNALELEDSALYLCASSFSPSHGNTIYFGEGSWLTVV.